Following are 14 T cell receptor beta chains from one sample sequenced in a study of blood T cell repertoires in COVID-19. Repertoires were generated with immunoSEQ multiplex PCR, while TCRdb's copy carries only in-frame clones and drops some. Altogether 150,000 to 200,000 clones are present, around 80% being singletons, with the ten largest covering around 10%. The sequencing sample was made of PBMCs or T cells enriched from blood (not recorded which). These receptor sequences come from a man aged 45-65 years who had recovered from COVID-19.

The CDR3 nucleotides are TGTGCCAGCAGTTACGGGACATCGAATTCACCCCTCCACTTT. Protein product: CASSYGTSNSPLHF. The V call is TRBV6-5, the J call TRBJ1-6; weak D call: TRBD1 (6 bases). Between the trimmed V and J ends, which lost 2 bases and 7 bases, there was a span of 9 bases. This CDR3 spans 14 amino acids. The germline CDR1 and CDR2 sequences are MNHEY and SVGAGI.

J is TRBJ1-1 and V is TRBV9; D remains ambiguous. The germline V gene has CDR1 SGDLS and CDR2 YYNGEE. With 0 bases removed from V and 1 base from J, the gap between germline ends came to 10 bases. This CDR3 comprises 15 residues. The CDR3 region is CASSVDGLANTEAFF. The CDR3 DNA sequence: TGTGCCAGCAGCGTAGATGGGCTGGCGAACACTGAAGCTTTCTTT.

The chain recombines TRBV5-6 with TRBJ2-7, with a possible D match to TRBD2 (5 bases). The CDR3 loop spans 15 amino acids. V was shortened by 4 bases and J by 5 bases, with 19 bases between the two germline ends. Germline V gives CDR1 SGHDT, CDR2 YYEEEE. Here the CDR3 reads CASSGIGLPGDEQYF. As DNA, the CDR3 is TGTGCCAGCAGCGGGATAGGACTCCCCGGGGACGAGCAGTACTTC.

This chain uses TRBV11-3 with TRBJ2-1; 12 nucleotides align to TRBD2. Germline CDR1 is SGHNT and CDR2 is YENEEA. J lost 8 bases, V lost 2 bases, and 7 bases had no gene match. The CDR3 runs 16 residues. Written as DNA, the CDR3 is TGTGCCAGCAGCTTATTTGGGACTAGCGGGTCCGATGAGCAGTTCTTC. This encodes CASSLFGTSGSDEQFF.

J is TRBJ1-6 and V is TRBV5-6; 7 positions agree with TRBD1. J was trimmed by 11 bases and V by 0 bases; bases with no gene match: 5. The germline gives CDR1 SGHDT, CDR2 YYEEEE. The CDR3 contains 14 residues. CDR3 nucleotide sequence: TGTGCCAGCAGCTTGGGACAGGGAGATACACCCCTCCACTTT. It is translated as CASSLGQGDTPLHF.

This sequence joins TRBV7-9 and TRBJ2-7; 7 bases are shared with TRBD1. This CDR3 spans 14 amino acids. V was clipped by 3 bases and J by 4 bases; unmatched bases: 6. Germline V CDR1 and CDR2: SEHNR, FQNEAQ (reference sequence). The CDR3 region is CASSFGTVSYEQYF. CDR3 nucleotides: TGTGCCAGCAGCTTCGGGACAGTAAGTTACGAGCAGTACTTC.

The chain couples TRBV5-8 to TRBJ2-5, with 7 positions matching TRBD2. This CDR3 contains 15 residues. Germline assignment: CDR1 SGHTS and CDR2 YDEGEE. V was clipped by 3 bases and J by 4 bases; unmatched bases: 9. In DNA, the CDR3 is TGTGCCAGCAGCTCCGGGACTAAAACCCGAGAGACCCAGTACTTC. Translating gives CASSSGTKTRETQYF.

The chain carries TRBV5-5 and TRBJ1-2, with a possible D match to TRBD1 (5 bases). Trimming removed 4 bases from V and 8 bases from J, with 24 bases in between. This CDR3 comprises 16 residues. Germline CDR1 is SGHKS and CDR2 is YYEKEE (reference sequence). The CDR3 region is CASSPVGAGLEKGYTF. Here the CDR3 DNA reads TGTGCCAGCAGCCCGGTTGGGGCAGGGCTTGAGAAAGGCTACACCTTC.

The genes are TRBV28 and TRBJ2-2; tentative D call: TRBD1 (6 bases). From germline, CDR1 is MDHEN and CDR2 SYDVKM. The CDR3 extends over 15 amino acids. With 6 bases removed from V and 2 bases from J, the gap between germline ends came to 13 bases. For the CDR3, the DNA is TGTGCCAGCAGGGGGGACACAGGAAACACCGGGGAGCTGTTTTTT. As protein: CASRGDTGNTGELFF. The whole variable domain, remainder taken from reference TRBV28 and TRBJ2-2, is DVKVTQSSRYLVKRTGEKVFLECVQDMDHENMFWYRQDPGLGLRLIYFSYDVKMKEKGDIPEGYSVSREKKERFSLILESASTNQTSMYLCASRGDTGNTGELFFGEGSRLTVL.

CDR3 nucleotide sequence: TGTGCCAGCAGTTCCCTACCAGGGGATAACACTGAAGCTTTCTTT. It translates to CASSSLPGDNTEAFF. The V call is TRBV28, the J call TRBJ1-1; D may be TRBD1 (6 bases). Trimming took off 4 bases at V and 2 bases at J, with 14 bases between the two ends. The CDR3 extends over 15 amino acids. Germline CDR1 is MDHEN and CDR2 is SYDVKM.

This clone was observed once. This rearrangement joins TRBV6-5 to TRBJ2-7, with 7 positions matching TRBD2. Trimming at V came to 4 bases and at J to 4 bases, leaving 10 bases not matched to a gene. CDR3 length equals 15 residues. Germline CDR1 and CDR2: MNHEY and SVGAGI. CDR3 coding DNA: TGTGCCAGCAGTTTCCTCGGGGGGAGTGGGTACGAGCAGTACTTC. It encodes CASSFLGGSGYEQYF.

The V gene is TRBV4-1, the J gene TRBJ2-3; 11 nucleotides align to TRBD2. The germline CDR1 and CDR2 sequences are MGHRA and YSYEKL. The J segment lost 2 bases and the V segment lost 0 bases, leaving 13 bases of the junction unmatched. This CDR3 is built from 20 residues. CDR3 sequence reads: CASSQDLLAGGQTFTDTQYF. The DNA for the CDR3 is TGCGCCAGCAGCCAAGATCTGCTAGCGGGGGGCCAAACCTTCACAGATACGCAGTATTTT.

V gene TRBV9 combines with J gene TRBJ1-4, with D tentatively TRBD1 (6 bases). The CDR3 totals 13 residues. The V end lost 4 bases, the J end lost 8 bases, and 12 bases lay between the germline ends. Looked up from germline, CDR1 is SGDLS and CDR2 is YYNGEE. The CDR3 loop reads CASSPQGLEKLFF. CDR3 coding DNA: TGTGCCAGCAGCCCACAGGGCTTGGAAAAACTGTTTTTT.

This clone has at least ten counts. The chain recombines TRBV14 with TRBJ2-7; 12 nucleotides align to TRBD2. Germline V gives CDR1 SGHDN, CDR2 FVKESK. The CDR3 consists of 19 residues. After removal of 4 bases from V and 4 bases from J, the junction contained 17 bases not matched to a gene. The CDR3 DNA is TGTGCCAGCAGCCCCAAATACCTCAGGACTAGCGGGATTAGGTACGAGCAGTACTTC. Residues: CASSPKYLRTSGIRYEQYF.